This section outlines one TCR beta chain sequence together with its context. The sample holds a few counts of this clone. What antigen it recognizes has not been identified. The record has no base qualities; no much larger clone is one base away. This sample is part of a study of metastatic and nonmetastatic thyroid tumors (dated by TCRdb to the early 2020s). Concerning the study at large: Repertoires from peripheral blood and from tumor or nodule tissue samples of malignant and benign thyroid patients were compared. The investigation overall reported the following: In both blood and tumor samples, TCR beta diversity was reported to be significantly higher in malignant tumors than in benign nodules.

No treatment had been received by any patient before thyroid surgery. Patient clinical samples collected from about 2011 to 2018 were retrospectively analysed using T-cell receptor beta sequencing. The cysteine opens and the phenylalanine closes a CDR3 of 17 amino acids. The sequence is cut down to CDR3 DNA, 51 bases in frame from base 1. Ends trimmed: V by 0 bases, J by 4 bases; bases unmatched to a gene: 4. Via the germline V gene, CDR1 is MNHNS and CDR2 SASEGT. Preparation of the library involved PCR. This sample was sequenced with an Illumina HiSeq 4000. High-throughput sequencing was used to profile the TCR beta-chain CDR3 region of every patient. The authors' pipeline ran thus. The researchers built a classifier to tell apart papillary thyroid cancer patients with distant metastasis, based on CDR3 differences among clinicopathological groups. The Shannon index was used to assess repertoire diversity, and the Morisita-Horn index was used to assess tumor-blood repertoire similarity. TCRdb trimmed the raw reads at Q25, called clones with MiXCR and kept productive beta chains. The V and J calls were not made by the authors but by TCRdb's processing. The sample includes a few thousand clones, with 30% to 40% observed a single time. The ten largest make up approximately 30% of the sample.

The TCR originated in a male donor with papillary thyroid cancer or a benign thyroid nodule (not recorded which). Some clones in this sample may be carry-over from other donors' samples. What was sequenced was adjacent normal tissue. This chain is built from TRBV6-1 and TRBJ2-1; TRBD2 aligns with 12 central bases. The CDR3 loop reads CASSEATGLAGYNEQFF. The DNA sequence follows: TGTGCCAGCAGTGAAGCTACTGGACTAGCGGGATACAATGAGCAGTTCTTC.